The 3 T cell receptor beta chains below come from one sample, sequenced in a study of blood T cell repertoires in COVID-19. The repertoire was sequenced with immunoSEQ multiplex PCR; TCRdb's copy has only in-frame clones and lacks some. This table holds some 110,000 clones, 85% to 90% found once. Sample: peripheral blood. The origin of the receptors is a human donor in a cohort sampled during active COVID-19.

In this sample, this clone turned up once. CDR3 in DNA: TGTGCCAGCAGTGAAGCGTTAGCGGGAGGCTACGAGCAGTACTTC. It translates to CASSEALAGGYEQYF. This chain connects TRBV6-1 to TRBJ2-7; 10 positions match TRBD2. With V trimmed by 0 bases and J by 3 bases, 2 bases remained unmatched. This CDR3 has 15 residues. Germline lookup yields CDR1 MNHNS and CDR2 SASEGT.

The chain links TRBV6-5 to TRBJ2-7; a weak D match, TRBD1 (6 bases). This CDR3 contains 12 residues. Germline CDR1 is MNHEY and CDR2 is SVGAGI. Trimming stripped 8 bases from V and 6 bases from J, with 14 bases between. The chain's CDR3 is CASSDWGLEQYF. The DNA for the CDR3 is TGTGCCAGCTCCGATTGGGGGCTCGAGCAGTACTTC.

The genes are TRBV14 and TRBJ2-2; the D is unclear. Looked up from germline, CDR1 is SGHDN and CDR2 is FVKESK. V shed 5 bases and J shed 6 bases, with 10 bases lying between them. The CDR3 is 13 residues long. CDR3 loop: CASSAEYSGELFF. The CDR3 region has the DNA TGTGCCAGCAGCGCGGAGTATTCCGGGGAGCTGTTTTTT.